This paragraph covers one TCR beta chain sequence. Survey-level immunoSEQ sequencing profiled the TCR beta repertoire. TCRdb keeps only in-frame clones here, not all; method: immunoSEQ multiplex PCR. The sample carries tens of thousands of clones, 90% to 95% recorded once. V shed 4 bases, J shed 3 bases, and the junction held 8 bases outside the gene matches. The CDR3 consists of 15 residues. CDR1 and CDR2 from the germline V gene are LNHDA and SQIVND (reference sequence). The TCR was taken from a man aged 40-55 years with rheumatoid arthritis. The rearrangement links TRBV19 to TRBJ1-1; 7 nucleotides line up with TRBD1. Sequencing was carried out using PBMCs. The CDR3 spells CASSTNRQGYTEAFF. In DNA, the CDR3 is TGTGCCAGTAGTACCAACAGACAGGGCTACACTGAAGCTTTCTTT.